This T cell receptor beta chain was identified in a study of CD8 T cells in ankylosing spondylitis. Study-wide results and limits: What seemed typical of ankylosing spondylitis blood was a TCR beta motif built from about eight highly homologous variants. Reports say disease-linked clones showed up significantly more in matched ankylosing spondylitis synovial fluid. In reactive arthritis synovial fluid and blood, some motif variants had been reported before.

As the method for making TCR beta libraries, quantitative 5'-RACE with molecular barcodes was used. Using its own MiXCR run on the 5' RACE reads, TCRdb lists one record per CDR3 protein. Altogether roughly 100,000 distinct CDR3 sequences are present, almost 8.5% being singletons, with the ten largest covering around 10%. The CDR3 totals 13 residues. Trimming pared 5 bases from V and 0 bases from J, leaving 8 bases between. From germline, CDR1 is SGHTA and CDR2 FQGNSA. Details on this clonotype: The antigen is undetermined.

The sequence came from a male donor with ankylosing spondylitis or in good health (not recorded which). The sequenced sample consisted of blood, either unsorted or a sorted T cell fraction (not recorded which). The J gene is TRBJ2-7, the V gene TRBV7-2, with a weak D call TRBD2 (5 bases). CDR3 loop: CASSLTISYEQYF. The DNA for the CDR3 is TGTGCCAGCAGCCTGACTATCTCCTACGAGCAGTACTTC. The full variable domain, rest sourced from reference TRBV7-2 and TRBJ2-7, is GAGVSQSPSNKVTEKGKDVELRCDPISGHTALYWYRQSLGQGLEFLIYFQGNSAPDKSGLPSDRFSAERTGGSVSTLTIQRTQQEDSAVYLCASSLTISYEQYFGPGTRLTVT.